Listed here are 20 T cell receptor beta chains from one sample, sequenced in a study of long-term antiretroviral therapy in people with HIV. The assay used was immunoSEQ (version v3.0), run at survey level. The method was immunoSEQ multiplex PCR; TCRdb's version includes in-frame clones alone and lacks a portion of them. The sample records 25,000 to 35,000 clones, about nine tenths being singletons. Sample: unsorted PBMCs, taken about 5 years before starting antiretroviral therapy. These receptors were collected from a man aged 50-59 years with HIV.

The rearrangement uses TRBV5-1 and TRBJ2-1; TRBD2 matches 8 bases. CDR1 is SGHRS, CDR2 YFSETQ, per germline. There are 17 residues in the CDR3. J was trimmed by 8 bases and V by 1 base; bases with no gene match: 14. The CDR3 nucleotides are TGCGCCAGCAGCTTGCCCTCCACGGGAGGGAGGTTGGATGAGCAGTTCTTC. It is translated as CASSLPSTGGRLDEQFF.

This sequence joins TRBV5-4 and TRBJ2-5; tentative D call: TRBD2 (6 bases). Germline CDR1 and CDR2: SGHNT and YYREEE (reference sequence). The length of the CDR3 is 16 residues. The V gene lost 5 bases and the J gene lost 3 bases, with 20 bases spanning the gap. DNA of the CDR3: TGTGCCAGCAGGGCGGATCCGGGAGCGCCGGAAGAGACCCAGTACTTC. Translating gives CASRADPGAPEETQYF.

This rearrangement joins TRBV28 to TRBJ1-3; D is uncertain. Germline V gives CDR1 MDHEN, CDR2 SYDVKM. There are 14 residues in the CDR3. Trimming stripped 6 bases from V and 0 bases from J, with 9 bases between. CDR3 amino acids: CASRSSGSGNTIYF. CDR3 bases: TGTGCCAGCAGGTCATCAGGCTCTGGAAACACCATATATTTT.

The genes are TRBV18 and TRBJ2-1; D remains unclear. V was cut by 0 bases and J by 7 bases, with 7 bases left in between. Germline V CDR1 and CDR2: KGHSH, LQKENI. This CDR3 contains 13 residues. The CDR3 loop is CASSPPVSNEQFF. CDR3 DNA sequence: TGTGCCAGCTCACCACCTGTTTCAAATGAGCAGTTCTTC. Looking up the rest from reference TRBV18 and TRBJ2-1 gives the full variable domain: NAGVMQNPRHLVRRRGQEARLRCSPMKGHSHVYWYRQLPEEGLKFMVYLQKENIIDESGMPKERFSAEFPKEGPSILRIQQVVRGDSAAYFCASSPPVSNEQFFGPGTRLTVL.

This chain connects TRBV9 to TRBJ2-1, with D possibly matching TRBD2 (6 bases). The CDR3 totals 16 residues. V was clipped by 1 base and J by 0 bases, with 11 bases between them. CDR1 is SGDLS, CDR2 YYNGEE, per germline. CDR3 region: CASSVFAGSSYNEQFF. For the CDR3, the DNA is TGTGCCAGCAGCGTATTTGCGGGAAGCTCCTACAATGAGCAGTTCTTC.

The chain uses TRBV9 and TRBJ2-5; TRBD2 is a possible D gene (5 bases). The germline CDR1 and CDR2 sequences are SGDLS and YYNGEE. Trimming left V 3 bases short and J 5 bases short, with 17 bases between. This CDR3 is 15 amino acids long. The CDR3, as DNA: TGTGCCAGCAGCGCCGGGGAACCGAGATGGGAGACCCAGTACTTC. Translating gives CASSAGEPRWETQYF.

This clone was recorded a few times. The V call is TRBV7-9, the J call TRBJ2-7; 7 bases match TRBD2. Germline values: CDR1 SEHNR, CDR2 FQNEAQ (reference sequence). After removal of 2 bases from V and 6 bases from J, the junction contained 10 bases not matched to a gene. The CDR3 covers 15 residues. The CDR3: CASSLREGSRVEQYF. The DNA for the CDR3 is TGTGCCAGCAGCTTAAGGGAGGGCTCCCGTGTCGAGCAGTACTTC.

V and J are TRBV28 and TRBJ2-1; 11 positions match TRBD2. CDR3 length: 15 residues. V was clipped by 5 bases and J by 9 bases; unmatched bases: 9. Germline V gene sequence: CDR1 MDHEN, CDR2 SYDVKM. The CDR3 spells CASSGASGGSVEQFF. The CDR3 DNA follows: TGTGCCAGCAGTGGTGCTAGCGGGGGGTCGGTTGAGCAGTTCTTC.

The CDR3 nucleotides read TGCGCCAGCAGCTTTATGACGGTACAAGAGACCCAGTACTTC. Translating it yields CASSFMTVQETQYF. The chain links TRBV5-1 to TRBJ2-5; no clear D. This CDR3 is 14 amino acids long. The V end lost 2 bases, the J end lost 2 bases, and 10 bases lay between the germline ends. Looked up from germline, CDR1 is SGHRS and CDR2 is YFSETQ.

J is TRBJ2-7 and V is TRBV7-8; TRBD2 agrees at 13 bases. This CDR3 region has 14 residues. Per the germline V gene, CDR1 is SGHVS and CDR2 is FQNEAQ. V lost 5 bases and J lost 4; bases outside the gene matches: 2. CDR3: CASSRLAGGYEQYF. The CDR3 DNA is TGTGCCAGCAGCCGACTAGCGGGAGGTTACGAGCAGTACTTC.

The chain uses TRBV18 and TRBJ2-1; the D gene is possibly TRBD2 (7 bases). The length of the CDR3 is 14 residues. V was shortened by 2 bases and J by 6 bases, with 11 bases between the two germline ends. Germline CDR1 reads KGHSH; CDR2 reads LQKENI. CDR3 region: CASSPEGGLNEQFF. CDR3 nucleotides: TGTGCCAGCTCACCAGAGGGGGGGCTCAATGAGCAGTTCTTC.

This chain connects TRBV6-5 to TRBJ2-6; D uncertain. This CDR3 has 14 residues. Germline CDR1 and CDR2: MNHEY and SVGAGI. Trimming cost V 6 bases and J 1 base, with 7 bases left between them. CDR3 DNA: TGTGCCAGCAGGTCAACGTCTGGGGCCAACGTCCTGACTTTC. Encoded protein: CASRSTSGANVLTF.

This clone was seen a few times. The genes are TRBV7-8 and TRBJ2-1; D unclear. The CDR3 has 13 residues. With 5 bases removed from V and 3 bases from J, the gap between germline ends came to 8 bases. The germline gives CDR1 SGHVS, CDR2 FQNEAQ. The CDR3 region is CASSDGFYNEQFF. The DNA of the CDR3 is TGTGCCAGCAGCGACGGTTTCTACAATGAGCAGTTCTTC.

The J gene is TRBJ2-7, the V gene TRBV5-1, with 8 bases that match TRBD1. Trimming cost V 4 bases and J 5 bases; bases outside gene matches: 8. The CDR3 spans 14 residues. Germline-derived CDR1 and CDR2 are SGHRS and YFSETQ. The CDR3 bases are TGCGCCAGCAGCCCCACTGACAGGGGCCACGAGCAGTACTTC. Translated: CASSPTDRGHEQYF.

In DNA form, the CDR3 reads TGCGCCAGCAGCTTGGTTAGATCTGAGCAGTTCTTC. It translates to CASSLVRSEQFF. The chain uses TRBV5-1 and TRBJ2-1; no clear D gene. With 0 bases removed from V and 9 bases from J, the gap between germline ends came to 7 bases. Germline V gene lookup returns CDR1 SGHRS and CDR2 YFSETQ. The CDR3 has 12 amino acids.

The gene calls are TRBV4-3 and TRBJ2-6, with D uncertain. Germline CDR1 reads LGHNA; CDR2 reads YSLEER. V lost 0 bases and J 6 bases, leaving 9 bases between the germline ends. This CDR3 contains 15 residues. CDR3 bases: TGCGCCAGCAGCCAAGAAATGGTCTCGGCCAACGTCCTGACTTTC. Translating it yields CASSQEMVSANVLTF.

This chain joins TRBV28 and TRBJ1-1; D possibly corresponds to TRBD1 (5 bases). Trimming shortened V by 6 bases and J by 6 bases, and 14 bases separated the two germline ends. The germline V gene encodes CDR1 MDHEN and CDR2 SYDVKM. The CDR3 length is 13 residues. The CDR3 DNA sequence: TGTGCCAGCAGCCTCGTGGGGGTTTCTGAAGCTTTCTTT. This encodes CASSLVGVSEAFF.

This rearrangement joins TRBV5-1 to TRBJ1-4; a possible D gene is TRBD1 (5 bases). The ends were cut back, 0 bases at V and 7 bases at J, with 13 bases in the middle. The V gene's germline CDR1 is SGHRS and CDR2 YFSETQ. The CDR3 loop spans 15 amino acids. The CDR3 loop reads CASSLAGAGSEKLFF. Written as DNA, the CDR3 is TGCGCCAGCAGCTTGGCCGGGGCAGGCAGTGAAAAACTGTTTTTT.

J is TRBJ1-1 and V is TRBV7-2; D ambiguous. The CDR3 length is 15 residues. CDR1 and CDR2 (germline): SGHTA, FQGNSA. Trimming pared 3 bases from V and 1 base from J, leaving 12 bases between. CDR3 bases: TGTGCCAGCAGCTTCCTAGGTCAGGCGAACACTGAAGCTTTCTTT. Translation: CASSFLGQANTEAFF.

The V call is TRBV18, the J call TRBJ2-1; 10 nucleotides line up with TRBD1. CDR1 and CDR2 (germline): KGHSH, LQKENI. The CDR3 is 15 residues long. V dropped 4 bases and J dropped 5; count of bases not matched to a gene: 5. The CDR3 DNA reads as TGTGCCAGCTCACGTGGGACAGGGGCCCACAATGAGCAGTTCTTC. This codes for CASSRGTGAHNEQFF.